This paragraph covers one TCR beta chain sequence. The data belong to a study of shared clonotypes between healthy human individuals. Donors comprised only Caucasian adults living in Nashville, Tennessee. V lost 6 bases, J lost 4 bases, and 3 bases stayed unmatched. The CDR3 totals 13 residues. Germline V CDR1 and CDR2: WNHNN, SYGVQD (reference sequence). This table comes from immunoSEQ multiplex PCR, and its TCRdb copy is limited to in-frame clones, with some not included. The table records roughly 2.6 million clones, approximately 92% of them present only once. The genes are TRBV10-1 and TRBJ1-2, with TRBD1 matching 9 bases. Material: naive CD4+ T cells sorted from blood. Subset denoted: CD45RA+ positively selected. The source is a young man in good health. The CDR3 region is CASSQGQGYGYTF. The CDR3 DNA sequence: TGCGCCAGCAGCCAGGGACAGGGCTATGGCTACACCTTC.